This TCR beta chain originates from a study of cytomegalovirus exposure and HLA in healthy donors. Whole-study findings and limits: The authors listed 150 to 200 TCR beta chains as cytomegalovirus-associated.

About this clone itself: Antigen: not known.

The repertoire was sequenced with immunoSEQ multiplex PCR; TCRdb's copy has only in-frame clones and lacks some. The table includes around 150,000 clones, roughly nine tenths detected once. This CDR3 comprises 16 residues. The V end lost 2 bases, the J end lost 6 bases, and 15 bases lay between the germline ends. From germline, CDR1 is SGDLS and CDR2 YYNGEE. This chain joins TRBV9 and TRBJ1-6; D perhaps matches TRBD1 (5 bases). Material: PBMCs. The sequence was obtained from a woman aged 25 to 39 in good health and CMV-seronegative. The CDR3 sequence is CASSVGAGTPNSPLHF. The DNA for the CDR3 is TGTGCCAGCAGCGTTGGGGCAGGAACGCCTAATTCACCCCTCCACTTT.